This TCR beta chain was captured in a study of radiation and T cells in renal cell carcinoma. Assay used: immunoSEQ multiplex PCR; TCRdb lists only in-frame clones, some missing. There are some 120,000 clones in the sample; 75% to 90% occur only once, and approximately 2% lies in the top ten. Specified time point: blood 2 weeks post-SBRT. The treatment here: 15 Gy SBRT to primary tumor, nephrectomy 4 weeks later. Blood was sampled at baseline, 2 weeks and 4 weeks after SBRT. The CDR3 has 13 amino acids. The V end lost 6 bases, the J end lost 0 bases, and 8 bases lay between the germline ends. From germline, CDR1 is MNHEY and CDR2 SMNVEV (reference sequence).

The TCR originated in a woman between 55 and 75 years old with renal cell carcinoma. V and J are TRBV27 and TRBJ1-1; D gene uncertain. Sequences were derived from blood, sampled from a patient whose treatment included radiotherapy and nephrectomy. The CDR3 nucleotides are TGTGCCAGCAGCCATAGCTTGAACACTGAAGCTTTCTTT. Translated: CASSHSLNTEAFF.